This T cell receptor beta chain derives from a study of cytomegalovirus exposure and HLA in healthy donors. The wider study: Later analysis reported that the 95 to 150 validation repertoires shared the platform of the roughly 680 first-cohort repertoires. Overall study findings and caveats: Among the CMV-associated chains, a few were confirmed in vitro as specific for CMV antigens. Listed as cytomegalovirus-associated were 150 to 200 TCR beta chains.

Profiling relied on immunoSEQ multiplex PCR, and the TCRdb table lists in-frame clones only, not all of them. The sample holds 150,000 to 200,000 clones, more than 70% seen once. J lost 4 bases, V lost 0 bases, and 10 bases had no gene match. The CDR3 consists of 19 residues. Looked up from germline, CDR1 is MGHRA and CDR2 is YSYEKL. Notes on this clone: What it binds is unknown.

The source is a woman aged 18-29 years in good health and CMV-seronegative. The chain uses TRBV4-1 and TRBJ2-1, with 12 bases aligning to TRBD2. Material for sequencing was PBMCs. The CDR3 coding sequence is TGCGCCAGCAGCCAAGAACCTCCGCGACTAGCGGGGGAGTACAATGAGCAGTTCTTC. Protein sequence: CASSQEPPRLAGEYNEQFF.